The next 25 T cell receptor beta chains were all read from a single sample in a study of blood T cell repertoires in COVID-19. Clones were read by immunoSEQ multiplex PCR, and TCRdb kept only the in-frame ones, dropping some. The top ten hold roughly 6.3% of the sample, which has 35,000 or so clones, 85% to 90% seen once. The sample taken for sequencing was peripheral blood. Source of these receptors: a human donor in a cohort sampled during active COVID-19.

The chain combines TRBV13 with TRBJ1-4; no reliable D call. Germline V gene data show CDR1 as PRHDT and CDR2 as FYEKMQ (reference sequence). This CDR3 region has 15 residues. V lost 6 bases and J 6 bases, leaving 17 bases between the germline ends. The CDR3 coding sequence is TGTGCCAGCAGTCCCCCGGGGAGGTTGGATGAAAAACTGTTTTTT. Its protein product is CASSPPGRLDEKLFF.

This clone is a singleton in its sample. The chain couples TRBV6-5 to TRBJ2-3; 12 positions match TRBD2. The CDR3 spans 15 residues. Germline CDR1 and CDR2: MNHEY and SVGAGI. The V segment lost 7 bases and the J segment 8 bases; nucleotides outside the gene matches: 10. CDR3 amino acids: CASNALAGGEVTQYF. DNA for the CDR3: TGTGCCAGCAATGCCCTAGCGGGAGGGGAGGTTACGCAGTATTTT.

The gene calls are TRBV12-3 or TRBV12-4 and TRBJ2-1, with D tentatively TRBD2 (5 bases). Trimming left V 6 bases short and J 4 bases short, with 10 bases between. This CDR3 region has 13 residues. The CDR3 bases are TGTGCCAGCAGCGAAGCGGTATACAATGAGCAGTTCTTC. Translating it yields CASSEAVYNEQFF.

The rearrangement uses TRBV7-9 and TRBJ1-1; 8 bases fit TRBD1. CDR1 is SEHNR and CDR2 is FQNEAQ in the germline V gene (reference sequence). CDR3 length: 16 residues. The V segment lost 2 bases and the J segment 3 bases; nucleotides outside the gene matches: 8. CDR3 sequence (DNA): TGTGCCAGCAGCTTAAATTCAGTGACAGGGGACACTGAAGCTTTCTTT. As protein: CASSLNSVTGDTEAFF.

The chain combines TRBV3-1 (or the pseudogene TRBV3-2) with TRBJ2-4, with a weak D call TRBD1 (6 bases). The length of the CDR3 is 16 residues. Trimming took 4 bases from V and 1 from J, leaving 14 bases between them. Germline CDR1 and CDR2: LGHDT and YNNKEL (reference sequence). This chain's CDR3 is CASSRLEGVAKNIQYF. The DNA of the CDR3 is TGTGCCAGCAGCCGTCTTGAGGGGGTGGCCAAAAACATTCAGTACTTC.

The V call is TRBV13, the J call TRBJ2-7, with TRBD1 identical over 10 bases. The V gene end was trimmed by 5 bases and the J gene end by 7 bases; junction bases not matched to a gene: 14. Germline CDR1 and CDR2: PRHDT and FYEKMQ (reference sequence). The CDR3 has 16 residues. Here the CDR3 reads CASSGGQGLPGGEQYF. The CDR3 nucleotides read TGTGCCAGCAGCGGGGGACAGGGGCTCCCAGGGGGGGAGCAGTACTTC. Together with reference TRBV13 and TRBJ2-7, the CDR3 gives the full variable domain: AAGVIQSPRHLIKEKRETATLKCYPIPRHDTVYWYQQGPGQDPQFLISFYEKMQSDKGSIPDRFSAQQFSDYHSELNMSSLELGDSALYFCASSGGQGLPGGEQYFGPGTRLTVT.

The chain is built from TRBV28 and TRBJ1-1; D might be TRBD1 (6 bases). The CDR3 extends over 15 amino acids. Trimming removed 2 bases from V and 1 base from J, with 11 bases in between. Germline CDR1 MDHEN, CDR2 SYDVKM. The CDR3 DNA follows: TGTGCCAGCAGTTTACCCGGGACAAGGAACACTGAAGCTTTCTTT. Its translation: CASSLPGTRNTEAFF. The full variable domain, rest sourced from reference TRBV28 and TRBJ1-1, is DVKVTQSSRYLVKRTGEKVFLECVQDMDHENMFWYRQDPGLGLRLIYFSYDVKMKEKGDIPEGYSVSREKKERFSLILESASTNQTSMYLCASSLPGTRNTEAFFGQGTRLTVV.

The chain links TRBV7-9 to TRBJ2-3; TRBD2 might be the D (5 bases). Germline lookup yields CDR1 SEHNR and CDR2 FQNEAQ (reference sequence). Trimming shortened V by 2 bases and J by 1 base, and 13 bases separated the two germline ends. The CDR3 has 16 residues. CDR3 nucleotides: TGTGCCAGCAGCTTACTAGGCGGGCCGCGCACAGATACGCAGTATTTT. Protein product: CASSLLGGPRTDTQYF.

The genes are TRBV27 and TRBJ2-6, with 8 bases that match TRBD1. The V gene's germline CDR1 is MNHEY and CDR2 SMNVEV (reference sequence). Trimming cost V 3 bases and J 0 bases; bases outside gene matches: 10. The CDR3 is 19 amino acids. CDR3 coding DNA: TGTGCCAGCAGTTTGATACTCGGGACAGGCGTCTCTGGGGCCAACGTCCTGACTTTC. Translated, it gives CASSLILGTGVSGANVLTF.

This chain links TRBV3-1 (or the pseudogene TRBV3-2) with TRBJ2-2; tentatively, D is TRBD2 (7 bases). In germline, CDR1 is LGHDT, CDR2 YNNKEL (reference sequence). Trimming shortened V by 4 bases and J by 3 bases, and 18 bases separated the two germline ends. CDR3 size: 17 residues. The CDR3: CASSLRGGFRDTGELFF. The CDR3 nucleotides read TGTGCCAGCAGCCTAAGGGGGGGCTTTAGGGACACCGGGGAGCTGTTTTTT.

The chain recombines TRBV7-2 with TRBJ2-7; TRBD2 aligns across 9 bases. This CDR3 spans 14 amino acids. CDR1 is SGHTA and CDR2 is FQGNSA in the germline V gene. V shed 5 bases, J shed 3 bases, and the junction held 5 bases outside the gene matches. The CDR3 spells CASSVSGGSYEQYF. The CDR3 nucleotides read TGTGCCAGCAGCGTCAGCGGGGGGAGCTACGAGCAGTACTTC.

The chain employs TRBV3-1 (or the pseudogene TRBV3-2) and TRBJ2-1; tentative D call: TRBD2 (6 bases). CDR1 is LGHDT, CDR2 YNNKEL, per germline (reference sequence). This CDR3 is built from 13 residues. Trimming left V 1 base short and J 5 bases short, with 6 bases between. CDR3 amino acids: CASSQAGDNEQFF. In DNA form, the CDR3 reads TGTGCCAGCAGCCAAGCGGGAGACAATGAGCAGTTCTTC.

V gene TRBV6-2 or TRBV6-3 combines with J gene TRBJ2-1; weak D call: TRBD2 (7 bases). Germline V gene lookup returns CDR1 MNHEY and CDR2 SVGEGT. V lost 3 bases, J lost 7 bases, and 16 bases lay in between. This CDR3 has 15 amino acids. This chain's CDR3 is CASSYRGGAGNEQFF. The CDR3 DNA sequence: TGTGCCAGCAGTTATCGTGGGGGGGCGGGAAATGAGCAGTTCTTC.

This chain uses TRBV9 with TRBJ2-3; TRBD2 agrees at 11 bases. With V trimmed by 4 bases and J by 5 bases, 9 bases remained unmatched. CDR3 size: 16 residues. Germline loops: CDR1 SGDLS, CDR2 YYNGEE. DNA of the CDR3: TGTGCCAGCAGCATACTAGCGGGGGAAATAGTAGATACGCAGTATTTT. Translating it yields CASSILAGEIVDTQYF.

The chain recombines TRBV19 with TRBJ2-1; D may be TRBD2 (5 bases). Between the trimmed V and J ends, which lost 10 bases and 0 bases, there was a span of 10 bases. Per the germline V gene, CDR1 is LNHDA and CDR2 is SQIVND (reference sequence). This CDR3 is built from 13 residues. CDR3 nucleotide sequence: TGTGCCACAGGACTCGACTCCTACAATGAGCAGTTCTTC. This encodes CATGLDSYNEQFF.

V usage is TRBV11-2 and J usage is TRBJ1-6, with D hard to call. The germline gives CDR1 SGHAT, CDR2 FQNNGV. The length of the CDR3 is 13 residues. V gave up 5 bases and J gave up 6 bases, with 8 bases separating them. The CDR3: CASSPYSNSPLHF. Here the CDR3 DNA reads TGTGCCAGCAGCCCCTACAGTAATTCACCCCTCCACTTT.

The CDR3 DNA follows: TGTGCCAGCAGTTGGACAGGGAGTGACACTGAAGCTTTCTTT. Its protein product is CASSWTGSDTEAFF. J is TRBJ1-1 and V is TRBV6-6, with TRBD1 identical over 8 bases. This CDR3 has 14 residues. The ends lost 4 bases at V and 3 bases at J; junction bases unmatched: 4. Germline CDR1 reads MNHNY; CDR2 reads SVGAGI (reference sequence).

The V call is TRBV24-1, the J call TRBJ2-5; D is perhaps TRBD1 (6 bases). The CDR3 is 14 amino acids. V lost 8 bases and J 5 bases, leaving 17 bases between the germline ends. Germline loops: CDR1 KGHDR, CDR2 SFDVKD. CDR3 nucleotides: TGTGCCACCATGGGGGACCTAAGGGGGGAGACCCAGTACTTC. It codes for CATMGDLRGETQYF.

The chain links TRBV19 to TRBJ2-7; 9 positions agree with TRBD1. CDR3 length equals 16 residues. Germline values: CDR1 LNHDA, CDR2 SQIVND (reference sequence). V was pared by 7 bases and J by 4 bases, with 14 bases of the junction left unmatched. In DNA form, the CDR3 reads TGTGCCAGTATTTGGCCGAGGACAGGGGTACCGTACGAGCAGTACTTC. It yields the protein CASIWPRTGVPYEQYF.

CDR3: CASSLGGRQETQYF. In DNA form, the CDR3 reads TGCGCCAGCAGCTTGGGGGGCAGACAAGAGACCCAGTACTTC. The chain combines TRBV5-1 with TRBJ2-5; possibly TRBD1 for D (5 bases). From germline, CDR1 is SGHRS and CDR2 YFSETQ. The CDR3 contains 14 residues. V was trimmed by 0 bases and J by 2 bases, leaving 8 bases between them.

The chain is built from TRBV5-1 and TRBJ2-1, with TRBD2 as a possible D gene (6 bases). Germline CDR1 SGHRS, CDR2 YFSETQ. V shed 0 bases and J shed 3 bases, with 10 bases lying between them. There are 15 residues in the CDR3. The CDR3, as DNA: TGCGCCAGCAGCTTGGTAGTGGGGGGCTACAATGAGCAGTTCTTC. Its protein product is CASSLVVGGYNEQFF. The full variable domain, its missing parts supplied by reference TRBV5-1 and TRBJ2-1, is KAGVTQTPRYLIKTRGQQVTLSCSPISGHRSVSWYQQTPGQGLQFLFEYFSETQRNKGNFPGRFSGRQFSNSRSEMNVSTLELGDSALYLCASSLVVGGYNEQFFGPGTRLTVL.

This chain connects TRBV7-3 to TRBJ2-7, with 7 positions matching TRBD2. Trimming cost V 2 bases and J 3 bases; bases outside gene matches: 4. Germline V gene sequence: CDR1 SGHTA, CDR2 FQGTGA. The CDR3 runs to 14 residues. CDR3: CASSLEGGNYEQYF. CDR3 coding DNA: TGTGCCAGCAGCTTAGAGGGAGGGAACTACGAGCAGTACTTC.

The rearrangement uses TRBV5-8 and TRBJ2-5; D not certain. The CDR3 contains 15 residues. V was trimmed by 3 bases and J by 1 base, leaving 13 bases between them. CDR1 SGHTS and CDR2 YDEGEE come from the germline V gene. The CDR3 bases are TGTGCCAGCAGCTACGCTCCCACGGTCCAAGAGACCCAGTACTTC. It is translated as CASSYAPTVQETQYF.

The gene calls are TRBV28 and TRBJ2-3, with a possible D match to TRBD2 (5 bases). Germline CDR1 and CDR2: MDHEN and SYDVKM. V lost 6 bases and J 0 bases, leaving 13 bases between the germline ends. The CDR3 is made up of 15 amino acids. CDR3 DNA sequence: TGTGCCAGCAGGGGCATTGGACTTAGCACAGATACGCAGTATTTT. Amino acid sequence: CASRGIGLSTDTQYF.

The DNA for the CDR3 is TGTGCCAGCACGGACAGGGTAGCCTACAATGAGCAGTTCTTC. Residues: CASTDRVAYNEQFF. This sequence joins TRBV18 and TRBJ2-1; TRBD1 matches at 8 bases. Germline V gene sequence: CDR1 KGHSH, CDR2 LQKENI. The CDR3 contains 14 residues. V shed 8 bases, J shed 2 bases, and the junction held 5 bases outside the gene matches.